This paragraph reports one T cell receptor beta chain. The data derive from a study of T cell changes during pregnancy in multiple sclerosis. The CDR3 consists of 16 residues. CDR1 and CDR2 from the germline V gene are MDHEN and SYDVKM. J lost 2 bases, V lost 6 bases, and 5 bases had no gene match. Generated by immunoSEQ multiplex PCR, the TCRdb table keeps only in-frame clones and is missing some. The sample consists of 40,000 or so clones, roughly 90% of them appearing once. The rearrangement uses TRBV28 and TRBJ2-6; 9 bases match TRBD1. This specimen was CD8+ T cells from peripheral blood mononuclear cells, taken before pregnancy. The sequence derives from a female donor with multiple sclerosis, enrolled in a pregnancy study. The CDR3 is CASSPGTGTGANVLTF. The CDR3 DNA sequence: TGTGCCAGCAGCCCCGGGACAGGGACTGGGGCCAACGTCCTGACTTTC.